Following are 32 T cell receptor beta chains from one sample sequenced in a study of shared clonotypes between healthy human individuals (dated by TCRdb to 2018 to 2020). CD8 naive samples were CD45RO-negative cells positively selected for CCR7, giving a CD45RA+CCR7+ population that excluded TemRA cells. Library construction relied on the immunoSEQ multiplex PCR assay. TCRdb provides this immuneACCESS table in a form limited to in-frame rearrangements. Some clones are lacking; in checked studies, under half of them reflect an unresolved V gene, and why the rest are absent is not known. The sample contains roughly 2,000,000 clones, 85% to 95% of them found a single time. Clones ranked in the top ten supply about 1.6% of the sample. What was sequenced was naive CD8+ T cells from PBMCs. The cell subset or site label, read with the paper, signifies: CD45RA+CCR7+. The receptors were gathered from a man aged 18 to 29 in good health. Some clones in this sample may be carry-over from other donors' samples.

This clone was recorded once. DNA of the CDR3: TGTGCCAGCACCCTTTACAGGGACGAGCAGTACTTC. Translating gives CASTLYRDEQYF. This chain links TRBV7-2 with TRBJ2-7; a possible D gene is TRBD1 (6 bases). Germline lookup yields CDR1 SGHTA and CDR2 FQGNSA. Trimming pared 7 bases from V and 5 bases from J, leaving 12 bases between. This CDR3 is 12 amino acids long.

The chain carries TRBV7-9 and TRBJ2-5; 8 nucleotides agree with TRBD2. Germline V gene data show CDR1 as SEHNR and CDR2 as FQNEAQ (reference sequence). Trimming removed 4 bases from V and 2 bases from J; junction bases left unmatched: 9. The CDR3 contains 16 residues. CDR3 sequence (DNA): TGTGCCAGCAGCTCAGTACTAGCGGTACAACAAGAGACCCAGTACTTC. This sequence encodes CASSSVLAVQQETQYF. The full variable domain, completed using reference TRBV7-9 and TRBJ2-5, is DTGVSQNPRHKITKRGQNVTFRCDPISEHNRLYWYRQTLGQGPEFLTYFQNEAQLEKSRLLSDRFSAERPKGSFSTLEIQRTEQGDSAMYLCASSSVLAVQQETQYFGPGTRLLVL.

Points on this clone: The identical CDR3 is also encoded by other nucleotide sequences in the sample. The chain is built from TRBV4-2 and TRBJ1-2; D uncertain. The germline V gene has CDR1 LGHNA and CDR2 YNFKEQ. V was cut by 1 base and J by 8 bases, with 5 bases left in between. This CDR3 spans 11 amino acids. Here the CDR3 DNA reads TGTGCCAGCAGCCAAGCGGGGGGCTACACCTTC. It is translated as CASSQAGGYTF.

The rearrangement joins TRBV5-8 to TRBJ2-5, with D possibly matching TRBD2 (6 bases). V shed 2 bases and J shed 5 bases, with 13 bases lying between them. The V gene's germline CDR1 is SGHTS and CDR2 YDEGEE. This CDR3 region has 14 residues. CDR3 protein: CASSFLGSWETQYF. CDR3 in DNA: TGTGCCAGCAGCTTCCTCGGGAGTTGGGAGACCCAGTACTTC.

The genes are TRBV19 and TRBJ2-3; D is possibly TRBD2 (5 bases). Germline CDR1 LNHDA, CDR2 SQIVND (reference sequence). V was clipped by 5 bases and J by 6 bases, with 21 bases between them. CDR3 length equals 16 residues. CDR3 sequence (DNA): TGTGCCAGTAGTCTCTCTAGAGGGCTCCTAATGGATACGCAGTATTTT. It specifies CASSLSRGLLMDTQYF.

In this sample, this clone turned up once. The V call is TRBV27, the J call TRBJ2-2; 8 nucleotides agree with TRBD1. Losses at the gene ends were 3 bases for V and 4 bases for J; bases not matched to a gene: 7. The CDR3 is 16 amino acids. Germline lookup yields CDR1 MNHEY and CDR2 SMNVEV (reference sequence). CDR3 nucleotide sequence: TGTGCCAGCAGTTTCACAGGGGGTATAGGCACCGGGGAGCTGTTTTTT. Translated, it gives CASSFTGGIGTGELFF.

The chain uses TRBV7-8 and TRBJ2-7; TRBD1 matches at 7 bases. Germline CDR1 SGHVS, CDR2 FQNEAQ. V trimming: 5 bases; J trimming: 1 base; junction bases outside the gene matches: 11. CDR3 length equals 16 residues. The CDR3 reads CASSAYRGPKSYEQYF. Here the CDR3 DNA reads TGTGCCAGCAGCGCGTACAGGGGCCCCAAATCCTACGAGCAGTACTTC.

The chain uses TRBV7-9 and TRBJ2-1; TRBD2 matches at 7 bases. Germline loops: CDR1 SEHNR, CDR2 FQNEAQ (reference sequence). J gave up 5 bases and V 6 bases, and 7 bases lay outside the gene matches. The length of the CDR3 is 14 residues. The CDR3 nucleotides read TGTGCCAGCAGTCTGGAGCGGGATAACAATGAGCAGTTCTTC. It specifies CASSLERDNNEQFF.

J is TRBJ2-7 and V is TRBV28; 11 positions match TRBD1. V lost 6 bases and J lost 2; bases outside the gene matches: 12. This CDR3 is 17 amino acids long. Germline assignment: CDR1 MDHEN and CDR2 SYDVKM. DNA of the CDR3: TGTGCCAGCAGCTTAGTTTTATCGGGACAGGGGGCCTACGAGCAGTACTTC. Amino acids: CASSLVLSGQGAYEQYF.

In this sample, this clone turned up a few times. Other DNA sequences from this sample encode an identical CDR3 as well. The gene calls are TRBV10-2 and TRBJ2-7, with D hard to call. This CDR3 region has 11 residues. V was shortened by 2 bases and J by 5 bases, with 4 bases between the two germline ends. Germline CDR1 reads WSHSY; CDR2 reads SAAADI. The CDR3 reads CASSEGHEQYF. CDR3 in DNA: TGCGCCAGCAGTGAGGGGCACGAGCAGTACTTC.

This chain joins TRBV10-3 and TRBJ2-7; 8 bases match TRBD1. V gave up 11 bases and J gave up 2 bases; unmatched junction bases: 8. CDR3 length: 13 residues. The germline CDR1 and CDR2 sequences are ENHRY and SYGVKD. The CDR3 loop is CAGQTGEAYEQYF. The DNA of the CDR3 is TGTGCCGGACAGACAGGGGAGGCCTACGAGCAGTACTTC.

The chain has TRBV11-3 and TRBJ2-2, with 7 bases that match TRBD2. Germline CDR1 is SGHNT and CDR2 is YENEEA. V trimming: 6 bases; J trimming: 4 bases; junction bases outside the gene matches: 11. The CDR3 length is 16 residues. CDR3 sequence reads: CASSPRAPGGTGELFF. The CDR3 DNA sequence: TGTGCCAGCAGTCCCCGGGCCCCGGGGGGCACCGGGGAGCTGTTTTTT.

The chain joins TRBV6-6 to TRBJ2-3, with a tentative D call TRBD2 (6 bases). The CDR3 length is 14 residues. Germline V gives CDR1 MNHNY, CDR2 SVGAGI (reference sequence). The V end was cut by 8 bases, the J end by 0 bases, with 12 bases between. CDR3 DNA sequence: TGTGCCAGCCGTTTAGCGGTAAGCACAGATACGCAGTATTTT. Translating gives CASRLAVSTDTQYF.

This clone has a single count. The rearrangement links TRBV5-1 to TRBJ1-1; TRBD1 might be the D (5 bases). Germline CDR1 SGHRS, CDR2 YFSETQ. The CDR3 consists of 14 residues. Trimming removed 5 bases at V and 4 bases at J, with 15 bases between. The CDR3 here is CASRAAGSSTEAFF. The CDR3 DNA reads TGCGCCAGCAGGGCAGCAGGGTCGAGCACTGAAGCTTTCTTT. Full variable domain (remainder filled in from reference TRBV5-1 and TRBJ1-1): KAGVTQTPRYLIKTRGQQVTLSCSPISGHRSVSWYQQTPGQGLQFLFEYFSETQRNKGNFPGRFSGRQFSNSRSEMNVSTLELGDSALYLCASRAAGSSTEAFFGQGTRLTVV.

This clone was found once. V gene TRBV13 combines with J gene TRBJ2-7, with D perhaps TRBD1 or TRBD2 (5 bases each). This CDR3 is built from 15 residues. V shed 4 bases and J shed 0 bases, with 13 bases lying between them. Germline CDR1 PRHDT, CDR2 FYEKMQ (reference sequence). The CDR3 coding sequence is TGTGCCAGCAGCTGGGGCACGGGGAGCTCCTACGAGCAGTACTTC. It translates to CASSWGTGSSYEQYF.

The chain uses TRBV18 and TRBJ2-3; unclear D gene. The CDR3 is 12 amino acids. The V and J ends lost 3 bases and 6 bases respectively, with 7 bases between them. CDR1 and CDR2 from the germline V gene are KGHSH and LQKENI. CDR3 protein: CASSPSADTQYF. CDR3 nucleotides: TGTGCCAGCTCACCGTCGGCGGATACGCAGTATTTT.

CDR3 sequence (DNA): TGTGCCAGCAGTCCACCTCACCCGACGGTGGAAAAACTGTTTTTT. It codes for CASSPPHPTVEKLFF. This sequence joins TRBV28 and TRBJ1-4; no reliable D call. The ends were cut back, 5 bases at V and 8 bases at J, with 18 bases in the middle. The CDR3 contains 15 residues. Germline assignment: CDR1 MDHEN and CDR2 SYDVKM.

The V call is TRBV25-1, the J call TRBJ2-4; D is possibly TRBD2 (6 bases). The CDR3 contains 14 residues. Germline lookup yields CDR1 MGHDK and CDR2 SYGVNS. V gave up 3 bases and J gave up 2 bases, with 8 bases separating them. CDR3 in amino acids: CASSETRSKNIQYF. The CDR3 region has the DNA TGTGCCAGCAGTGAGACTAGATCCAAAAACATTCAGTACTTC.

The V gene is TRBV30, the J gene TRBJ2-2; D not certain. CDR1 GTSNPN and CDR2 SVGIG come from the germline V gene (reference sequence). CDR3 length: 15 amino acids. The V and J ends lost 3 bases and 3 bases respectively, with 14 bases between them. This CDR3 reads CAWSLRSIYTGELFF. In nucleotides, the CDR3 is TGTGCCTGGAGCCTAAGAAGCATATACACCGGGGAGCTGTTTTTT.

To note about this clone: The same CDR3 is also encoded by other DNA sequences in this sample. The chain recombines TRBV29-1 with TRBJ2-1, with 8 bases identical to TRBD2. The ends lost 4 bases at V and 7 bases at J; junction bases unmatched: 6. There are 13 residues in the CDR3. CDR1 is SQVTM, CDR2 ANQGSEA, per germline. The CDR3 bases are TGCAGCGTTGGGGCGGGAGGTATTAATGAGCAGTTCTTC. Translation: CSVGAGGINEQFF.

This clone was seen only once. The genes are TRBV27 and TRBJ2-1; the D gene could be TRBD1 or TRBD2 (5 bases each). The CDR3 extends over 14 amino acids. From germline, CDR1 is MNHEY and CDR2 SMNVEV (reference sequence). V was trimmed by 5 bases and J by 5 bases, leaving 13 bases between them. The CDR3 spells CASSHTGANNEQFF. The CDR3 region has the DNA TGTGCCAGCAGTCACACCGGGGCGAACAATGAGCAGTTCTTC.

V and J are TRBV9 and TRBJ2-7, with a weak D call TRBD1 (5 bases). Germline V lookup: CDR1 SGDLS, CDR2 YYNGEE. Between the trimmed V and J ends, which lost 3 bases and 2 bases, there was a span of 12 bases. The CDR3 is 14 residues long. The CDR3 nucleotides read TGTGCCAGCAGCGAGGGGAACAGAGCCTACGAGCAGTACTTC. This gives the protein CASSEGNRAYEQYF.

This chain links TRBV18 with TRBJ2-1; D is undetermined. V shed 3 bases and J shed 2 bases, with 11 bases lying between them. The CDR3 runs 15 residues. Per the germline V gene, CDR1 is KGHSH and CDR2 is LQKENI. The CDR3 region has the DNA TGTGCCAGCTCACCGATTTATAAGGCCTACAATGAGCAGTTCTTC. Protein: CASSPIYKAYNEQFF. The complete variable domain, with remaining parts taken from reference TRBV18 and TRBJ2-1, reads NAGVMQNPRHLVRRRGQEARLRCSPMKGHSHVYWYRQLPEEGLKFMVYLQKENIIDESGMPKERFSAEFPKEGPSILRIQQVVRGDSAAYFCASSPIYKAYNEQFFGPGTRLTVL.

V and J are TRBV27 and TRBJ2-5; a weak D match, TRBD1 (6 bases). Germline V gene sequence: CDR1 MNHEY, CDR2 SMNVEV (reference sequence). CDR3 length: 15 residues. V was clipped by 6 bases and J by 5 bases, with 19 bases between them. The CDR3 coding sequence is TGTGCCAGCAGCACCACAGGGATGCCGGCGGAGACCCAGTACTTC. Translation: CASSTTGMPAETQYF.

The chain has TRBV7-9 and TRBJ1-5; D is possibly TRBD1 (6 bases). Germline V CDR1 and CDR2: SEHNR, FQNEAQ (reference sequence). This CDR3 is built from 15 residues. Trimming cost V 1 base and J 6 bases, with 13 bases left between them. CDR3 loop: CASSLDGGGIQPQHF. The CDR3 nucleotides read TGTGCCAGCAGCTTAGATGGGGGGGGCATTCAGCCCCAGCATTTT.

The chain couples TRBV9 to TRBJ2-7; TRBD2 agrees at 13 bases. CDR1 is SGDLS, CDR2 YYNGEE, per germline. The CDR3 totals 17 residues. The V and J ends lost 2 bases and 2 bases, in that order; junction bases with no gene match: 7. DNA of the CDR3: TGTGCCAGCAGCGTTCGGACTAGCGGGAGTAGGACCTACGAGCAGTACTTC. Translated: CASSVRTSGSRTYEQYF.

The gene calls are TRBV9 and TRBJ2-3, with D possibly matching TRBD1 (6 bases). CDR1 and CDR2 from the germline V gene are SGDLS and YYNGEE. V shed 0 bases and J shed 0 bases, with 11 bases lying between them. The CDR3 covers 16 residues. CDR3 sequence (DNA): TGTGCCAGCAGCGTAGTTCCCCAGGGGAGCACAGATACGCAGTATTTT. This gives the protein CASSVVPQGSTDTQYF.

The rearrangement joins TRBV27 to TRBJ2-7; no reliable D call. The CDR3 has 13 amino acids. Germline V gene data show CDR1 as MNHEY and CDR2 as SMNVEV (reference sequence). The V end was cut by 5 bases, the J end by 4 bases, with 12 bases between. The CDR3 sequence is CASSPNFLYEQYF. CDR3 DNA sequence: TGTGCCAGCAGTCCAAATTTCTTGTACGAGCAGTACTTC.

V gene TRBV6-1 combines with J gene TRBJ1-2; D gene ambiguous. There are 12 residues in the CDR3. CDR1 and CDR2 from the germline V gene are MNHNS and SASEGT. The ends were cut back, 6 bases at V and 3 bases at J, with 8 bases in the middle. The CDR3 sequence: CASRGTDYGYTF. CDR3 DNA: TGTGCCAGCAGGGGTACGGACTATGGCTACACCTTC.

The chain couples TRBV5-6 to TRBJ2-7; 8 bases match TRBD2. CDR3 length: 16 residues. Germline V gene sequence: CDR1 SGHDT, CDR2 YYEEEE. V gave up 1 base and J gave up 4 bases; unmatched junction bases: 10. The CDR3 DNA reads as TGTGCCAGCAGCTTGAATCTGGGAGCGGGAGTGTACGAGCAGTACTTC. Translated, it gives CASSLNLGAGVYEQYF.

This chain uses TRBV7-9 with TRBJ2-7, with 8 bases identical to TRBD1. The CDR3 covers 17 residues. The germline V gene encodes CDR1 SEHNR and CDR2 FQNEAQ (reference sequence). Losses at the gene ends were 4 bases for V and 5 bases for J; bases not matched to a gene: 16. The CDR3 DNA is TGTGCCAGCAGCTCACACCCGACAGGGGCCGACGGCCACGAGCAGTACTTC. This gives the protein CASSSHPTGADGHEQYF.

This clone was found once. The V gene is TRBV28, the J gene TRBJ2-2; maybe TRBD2 (6 bases). From germline, CDR1 is MDHEN and CDR2 SYDVKM. The ends were cut back, 6 bases at V and 3 bases at J, with 17 bases in the middle. CDR3 length: 16 amino acids. The CDR3 DNA follows: TGTGCCAGCAGCACTAGCCGGGAGAGGGACACCGGGGAGCTGTTTTTT. It yields the protein CASSTSRERDTGELFF.